This TCR beta chain is from a study of OX40 agonist ivuxolimab in advanced cancers. Trimming took off 5 bases at V and 3 bases at J, with 13 bases between the two ends. Germline-derived CDR1 and CDR2 are WNHNN and SYGVQD (reference sequence). This CDR3 has 14 residues. The assay was immunoSEQ multiplex PCR, and TCRdb's table has in-frame clones only and misses some. The repertoire holds about 33,000 clones, with 89% as singletons. The sequencing here drew on CD4+ or CD8+ T cells sorted from blood, taken in a trial of the OX40 agonist ivuxolimab. The V gene is TRBV10-1, the J gene TRBJ1-1; D call uncertain. This clonotype was obtained from an adult with an advanced solid tumor such as melanoma, head and neck, liver or kidney cancer. The CDR3 nucleotides read TGCGCCAGCAGTATTTCCATCGGGGACACTGAAGCTTTCTTT. It is translated as CASSISIGDTEAFF.